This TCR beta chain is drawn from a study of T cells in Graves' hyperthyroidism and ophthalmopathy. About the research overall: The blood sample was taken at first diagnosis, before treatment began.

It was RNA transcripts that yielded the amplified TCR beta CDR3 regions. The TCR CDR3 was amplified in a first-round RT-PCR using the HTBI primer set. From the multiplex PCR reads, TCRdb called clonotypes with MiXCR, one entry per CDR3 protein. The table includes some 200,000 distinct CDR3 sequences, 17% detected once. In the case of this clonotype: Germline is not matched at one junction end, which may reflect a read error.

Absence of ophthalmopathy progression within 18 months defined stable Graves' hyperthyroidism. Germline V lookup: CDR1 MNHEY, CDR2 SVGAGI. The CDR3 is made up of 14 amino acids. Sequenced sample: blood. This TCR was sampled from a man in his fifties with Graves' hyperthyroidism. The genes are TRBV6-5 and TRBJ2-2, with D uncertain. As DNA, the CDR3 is TGTGCCAGCAGTGACTCGTTCAACACCGGGGAGCTGTTTTTT. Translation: CASSDSFNTGELFF.